Listed below are T cell receptor beta chains from one sample, sequenced in a study of cytomegalovirus exposure and HLA in healthy donors. Repertoires were generated with immunoSEQ multiplex PCR, while TCRdb's copy carries only in-frame clones and drops some. This sample's table has some 89,000 clones. Sequencing was carried out using PBMCs. All receptors derive from a woman aged 25 to 39 in good health and CMV-seronegative. Each CDR3 is given with its conserved first and last residue. D genes are given only for firm matches.

d_gene	v_gene	j_gene	CDR3nt	CDR3aa
.	TRBV7-9	TRBJ1-1	TGTGCCAGCAGCTTAGACCACAGGTCGAACACTGAAGCTTTCTTT	CASSLDHRSNTEAFF
.	TRBV6-4	TRBJ2-3	TGTGCCAGCAGTGACTCTGGCATTAGCACAGATACGCAGTATTTT	CASSDSGISTDTQYF
TRBD2	TRBV5-1	TRBJ2-3	TGCGCCAGCAGCTTGACTAGCGGGAGGTCAGATACGCAGTATTTT	CASSLTSGRSDTQYF
TRBD2	TRBV18	TRBJ2-3	TGTGCCAGCTCATTTAGCGGGGGGGCTGAAGAGTTTGGAGATACGCAGTATTTT	CASSFSGGAEEFGDTQYF
TRBD1	TRBV11-3	TRBJ1-2	TGTGCCAGCAGCAACGGGGGACAGCCTCTAACGTTC	CASSNGGQPLTF
.	TRBV2	TRBJ1-4	TGTGCCAGCAGTTTGTCCCGGTCGGGTAATGAAAAACTGTTTTTT	CASSLSRSGNEKLFF
.	TRBV7-2	TRBJ2-2	TGTGCCAGCAGCTTAGAAGGGGCCGGGGAGCTGTTTTTT	CASSLEGAGELFF
TRBD2	TRBV7-2	TRBJ2-1	TGTGCCAGCAGCAGGACTAGCGGGGGGTCCCAGTTCTTC	CASSRTSGGSQFF
.	TRBV10-3	TRBJ2-3	TGTGCCATCAGTGAGTCGGGCGATACGCAGTATTTT	CAISESGDTQYF
.	TRBV30	TRBJ2-5	TGTGCCTGGAGCCAAGGGGGAGAGACCCAGTACTTC	CAWSQGGETQYF
TRBD2	TRBV7-2	TRBJ2-1	TGTGCCAGCAGCTTAGCTGGTAGCGGGGGGGAGTTCTTC	CASSLAGSGGEFF
.	TRBV30	TRBJ2-1	TGTGCCTGGAGTGTCGGGATTTACAATGAGCAGTTCTTC	CAWSVGIYNEQFF
TRBD2	TRBV28	TRBJ2-7	TGTGCCAGCACCACCTTTTGGGGGAGCGGGGGCTACGAGCAGTACTTC	CASTTFWGSGGYEQYF
TRBD1	TRBV18	TRBJ2-1	TGTGCCAGCTCATCTCGGACAGGTAACAATGAGCAGTTCTTC	CASSSRTGNNEQFF
.	TRBV10-3	TRBJ2-7	TGTGCCATCAGCGAGAGCGGCCCTAGGGAGCAGTACTTC	CAISESGPREQYF
TRBD2	TRBV28	TRBJ2-5	TGTGCCAGCAGTTTTCTAGCGGGGGACGAAGAGACCCAGTACTTC	CASSFLAGDEETQYF
TRBD2	TRBV5-6	TRBJ2-7	TGTGCCAGCAGCTCGAGTCCAACAGGACTAGCGCCGTCGTACGAGCAGTACTTC	CASSSSPTGLAPSYEQYF
TRBD1	TRBV5-1	TRBJ2-1	TGCGCCAGCAGCTTACCAGGGGGCGGTCCCTACAATGAGCAGTTCTTC	CASSLPGGGPYNEQFF
.	TRBV19	TRBJ1-5	TGTGCCAGTAGTCCCCCCTATCAGCCCCAGCATTTT	CASSPPYQPQHF
.	TRBV6-5	TRBJ1-2	TGTGCCAGCAGGTCCCGGTATAACTATGGCTACACCTTC	CASRSRYNYGYTF
TRBD1	TRBV7-9	TRBJ2-7	TGTGCCAGCAGCTTAACCGGGACAGGGGCTATCGAGCAGTACTTC	CASSLTGTGAIEQYF